The 27 T cell receptor beta chains below were found in one sample sequenced in a study of shared clonotypes between healthy human individuals. Libraries were prepared by immunoSEQ multiplex PCR; TCRdb keeps only in-frame clonotypes and omits some of them. Of 550,000 to 600,000 clones detected, roughly 72% appear once; the ten largest clones hold around 13%. The material sequenced was PBMCs. The receptors stem from a woman aged 40 to 50 in good health. Some clones in this sample may be carry-over from other donors' samples.

This chain connects TRBV28 to TRBJ2-7; 9 nucleotides agree with TRBD2. Germline trimming cut 2 bases from V and 3 bases from J; bases unmatched to any gene: 5. From germline, CDR1 is MDHEN and CDR2 SYDVKM. This CDR3 spans 15 amino acids. CDR3 DNA: TGTGCCAGCAGTTTAGCGGTAGCGGGAGTCTACGAGCAGTACTTC. Its translation: CASSLAVAGVYEQYF. The full variable domain, in which reference TRBV28 and TRBJ2-7 provide the parts outside the CDR3, is DVKVTQSSRYLVKRTGEKVFLECVQDMDHENMFWYRQDPGLGLRLIYFSYDVKMKEKGDIPEGYSVSREKKERFSLILESASTNQTSMYLCASSLAVAGVYEQYFGPGTRLTVT.

This clone was detected many times. The chain recombines TRBV28 with TRBJ2-1, with 9 bases identical to TRBD2. This CDR3 has 17 amino acids. Germline CDR1 and CDR2: MDHEN and SYDVKM. V lost 7 bases to trimming and J lost 0 bases; unmatched junction nucleotides: 10. CDR3 coding DNA: TGTGCCAGCACTAGTAGCGGGAGCCAACGCTCCTACAATGAGCAGTTCTTC. It is translated as CASTSSGSQRSYNEQFF.

This chain joins TRBV30 and TRBJ2-1; D not certain. Germline CDR1 reads GTSNPN; CDR2 reads SVGIG (reference sequence). The CDR3 loop spans 12 amino acids. With 0 bases removed from V and 8 bases from J, the gap between germline ends came to 8 bases. CDR3 protein: CAWSVRGHEQFF. The CDR3 nucleotides are TGTGCCTGGAGTGTACGCGGTCATGAGCAGTTCTTC.

The chain employs TRBV4-3 and TRBJ2-3, with D maybe TRBD2 (6 bases). This CDR3 spans 17 amino acids. V was pared by 3 bases and J by 6 bases, with 22 bases between. Germline V gene data show CDR1 as LGHNA and CDR2 as YSLEER. CDR3 sequence (DNA): TGCGCCAGCAGCCAGACTGGCAGCGGGCCCGTGGGTGATACGCAGTATTTT. Protein product: CASSQTGSGPVGDTQYF.

The chain carries TRBV18 and TRBJ1-2; tentatively, D is TRBD1 (6 bases). Germline assignment: CDR1 KGHSH and CDR2 LQKENI. The CDR3 length is 15 residues. V was cut by 0 bases and J by 4 bases, with 12 bases left in between. The CDR3 protein is CASSPPSQGLYGYTF. The CDR3 nucleotides read TGTGCCAGCTCACCACCGTCTCAGGGGCTCTATGGCTACACCTTC.

This clone was picked up one time. The chain links TRBV6-5 to TRBJ2-4; 11 nucleotides agree with TRBD2. Trimming took 0 bases from V and 8 from J; bases not matched to a gene: 3. Germline lookup yields CDR1 MNHEY and CDR2 SVGAGI. This CDR3 is 15 amino acids long. CDR3 nucleotides: TGTGCCAGCAGTTACTCGAGACTAGCGGGATACATTCAGTACTTC. It yields the protein CASSYSRLAGYIQYF.

This clone was detected many times. The chain carries TRBV2 and TRBJ1-1; 8 bases line up with TRBD1. Germline CDR1 reads SNHLY; CDR2 reads FYNNEI. J lost 1 base, V lost 3 bases, and 10 bases had no gene match. The CDR3 is 17 amino acids. The CDR3, as DNA: TGTGCCAGCAGTGATCAGGGCAGGGGGCCTGGGAACACTGAAGCTTTCTTT. It specifies CASSDQGRGPGNTEAFF.

This chain connects TRBV5-1 to TRBJ2-5; possible D gene TRBD1, 7 bases. V gave up 0 bases and J gave up 2 bases, with 17 bases separating them. Germline CDR1 reads SGHRS; CDR2 reads YFSETQ. The CDR3 loop spans 17 amino acids. CDR3 amino acids: CASSLGGTAVGQETQYF. In nucleotides, the CDR3 is TGCGCCAGCAGCTTGGGCGGGACAGCAGTTGGACAAGAGACCCAGTACTTC.

The gene calls are TRBV6-1 and TRBJ1-1; TRBD1 agrees at 9 bases. The CDR3 is 18 residues long. Per the germline V gene, CDR1 is MNHNS and CDR2 is SASEGT. The V and J ends lost 3 bases and 3 bases, in that order; junction bases with no gene match: 14. The CDR3 DNA sequence: TGTGCCAGCAGTGAGGGGTGGGGTACAGGGGGCTACGACACTGAAGCTTTCTTT. Amino acids: CASSEGWGTGGYDTEAFF.

The chain is built from TRBV7-3 and TRBJ2-5; D is ambiguous. Germline values: CDR1 SGHTA, CDR2 FQGTGA. This CDR3 comprises 13 residues. V was clipped by 4 bases and J by 4 bases, with 10 bases between them. In nucleotides, the CDR3 is TGTGCCAGCAGCTCCGGACCAGGAGAGACCCAGTACTTC. Translating gives CASSSGPGETQYF.

This clone was recorded once. The chain combines TRBV10-3 with TRBJ1-3; no definite D call. This CDR3 has 13 residues. Trimming took 6 bases from V and 0 from J, leaving 6 bases between them. Germline lookup yields CDR1 ENHRY and CDR2 SYGVKD. CDR3 sequence reads: CAIRTASGNTIYF. CDR3 sequence (DNA): TGTGCCATCAGAACAGCCTCTGGAAACACCATATATTTT.

The chain uses TRBV10-2 and TRBJ1-6, with D perhaps TRBD1 (6 bases). V was clipped by 2 bases and J by 10 bases, with 21 bases between them. Germline CDR1 WSHSY, CDR2 SAAADI. The CDR3 runs 17 residues. CDR3 region: CASSETTYRVPRSPLHF. The CDR3 DNA reads TGCGCCAGCAGTGAGACTACCTACAGGGTCCCCAGGTCACCCCTCCACTTT.

The chain joins TRBV7-2 to TRBJ2-7, with a possible D match to TRBD1 (6 bases). The CDR3 consists of 13 residues. Trimming stripped 0 bases from V and 3 bases from J, with 6 bases between. The germline V gene encodes CDR1 SGHTA and CDR2 FQGNSA. The CDR3 protein is CASSLADSYEQYF. CDR3 coding DNA: TGTGCCAGCAGCTTAGCGGACAGCTACGAGCAGTACTTC.

This chain uses TRBV10-2 with TRBJ2-1; 10 bases fit TRBD2. V was pared by 7 bases and J by 5 bases, with 5 bases of the junction left unmatched. The CDR3 is made up of 14 amino acids. The germline V gene has CDR1 WSHSY and CDR2 SAAADI. The CDR3 sequence: CASTASGSNNEQFF. In nucleotides, the CDR3 is TGCGCCAGCACGGCTAGCGGGAGTAACAATGAGCAGTTCTTC.

This chain uses TRBV9 with TRBJ2-7; D is perhaps TRBD1 (6 bases). Trimming cost V 4 bases and J 5 bases, with 16 bases left between them. Per germline, CDR1 SGDLS and CDR2 YYNGEE. The length of the CDR3 is 14 residues. The CDR3: CASSRLQGSNEQYF. Written as DNA, the CDR3 is TGTGCCAGCAGCCGGTTACAGGGTAGTAACGAGCAGTACTTC.

The CDR3 DNA follows: TGTGCCAGCAGCTTAGTATCGGGCAACGAGCAGTACTTC. As protein: CASSLVSGNEQYF. The chain uses TRBV7-6 and TRBJ2-7; D uncertain. The germline V gene encodes CDR1 SGHVS and CDR2 FNYEAQ. Trimming stripped 1 base from V and 5 bases from J, with 9 bases between. The CDR3 runs to 13 residues.

This clone was seen only a few times. CDR3: CASSLAVRGRAFF. DNA of the CDR3: TGTGCCAGCAGCTTAGCTGTCAGGGGTCGAGCTTTCTTT. J is TRBJ1-1 and V is TRBV11-2, with D perhaps TRBD1 (6 bases). The CDR3 spans 13 residues. CDR1 is SGHAT and CDR2 is FQNNGV in the germline V gene. The V and J ends lost 1 base and 10 bases respectively, with 13 bases between them.

J is TRBJ1-1 and V is TRBV4-3, with no clear D. Trimming left V 3 bases short and J 4 bases short, with 12 bases between. The germline V gene has CDR1 LGHNA and CDR2 YSLEER. The CDR3 has 14 amino acids. The chain's CDR3 is CASSQAMDVTEAFF. DNA of the CDR3: TGCGCCAGCAGCCAGGCTATGGACGTCACTGAAGCTTTCTTT.

This chain links TRBV29-1 with TRBJ2-5; D unresolved. V was cut by 6 bases and J by 5 bases, with 7 bases left in between. The germline V gene encodes CDR1 SQVTM and CDR2 ANQGSEA. This CDR3 comprises 10 residues. The CDR3 loop reads CSVAVETQYF. Written as DNA, the CDR3 is TGCAGCGTCGCCGTGGAGACCCAGTACTTC.

J is TRBJ1-3 and V is TRBV7-2; D unresolved. Trimming took off 1 base at V and 0 bases at J, with 7 bases between the two ends. CDR1 is SGHTA and CDR2 is FQGNSA in the germline V gene. This CDR3 is 15 amino acids long. CDR3 nucleotides: TGTGCCAGCAGCTTAGACATTTCCTCTGGAAACACCATATATTTT. Translated, it gives CASSLDISSGNTIYF.

This chain links TRBV6-5 with TRBJ2-1, with 10 bases that match TRBD2. The CDR3 is 13 residues long. Germline V gives CDR1 MNHEY, CDR2 SVGAGI. V lost 6 bases, J lost 6 bases, and 2 bases stayed unmatched. The CDR3 is CASSWTSGNEQFF. The CDR3 coding sequence is TGTGCCAGCAGCTGGACTAGCGGCAATGAGCAGTTCTTC.

As for this clone: Other DNA sequences from this sample encode an identical CDR3 as well. This rearrangement joins TRBV28 to TRBJ1-1, with D uncertain. The CDR3 is made up of 12 amino acids. In germline, CDR1 is MDHEN, CDR2 SYDVKM. Trimming stripped 3 bases from V and 4 bases from J, with 6 bases between. This CDR3 reads CASSLRVTEAFF. In DNA, the CDR3 is TGTGCCAGCAGTTTGAGGGTCACTGAAGCTTTCTTT.

A remark on this clone: One end of the junction fails to match germline, which may point to a read error. V is TRBV11-2 and J is TRBJ2-2; D gene unclear. From germline, CDR1 is SGHAT and CDR2 FQNNGV. The CDR3 spans 14 residues. Written as DNA, the CDR3 is TGTGCTAGCAGCTTAGAATGGAACACCGGGGAGCTGTTTTTT. Encoded protein: CASSLEWNTGELFF.

The chain uses TRBV28 and TRBJ2-7, with D possibly being TRBD2 (7 bases). This CDR3 is built from 14 residues. Trimming pared 6 bases from V and 2 bases from J, leaving 14 bases between. Germline CDR1 reads MDHEN; CDR2 reads SYDVKM. The CDR3 reads CASSRGGGTYEQYF. The CDR3 DNA follows: TGTGCCAGCAGCCGGGGAGGGGGGACCTACGAGCAGTACTTC.

This clone was found a few times. The genes are TRBV5-6 and TRBJ2-5; 15 bases fit TRBD2. The CDR3 has 15 amino acids. V trimming: 2 bases; J trimming: 5 bases; junction bases outside the gene matches: 1. The germline gives CDR1 SGHDT, CDR2 YYEEEE. CDR3 in amino acids: CASSFGLAGGETQYF. The CDR3 DNA reads as TGTGCCAGCAGCTTCGGACTAGCGGGAGGGGAGACCCAGTACTTC.

The count of this clone is one. The V and J genes are TRBV18 and TRBJ1-2; no clear D gene. Trimming stripped 2 bases from V and 4 bases from J, with 8 bases between. The CDR3 sequence is 13 residues long. In germline, CDR1 is KGHSH, CDR2 LQKENI. The CDR3 loop reads CASSPGYSYGYTF. Here the CDR3 DNA reads TGTGCCAGCTCACCAGGCTATAGCTATGGCTACACCTTC.

This clone was counted ten times or more. The gene calls are TRBV2 and TRBJ2-7; TRBD1 aligns across 10 bases. Germline CDR1 is SNHLY and CDR2 is FYNNEI. The CDR3 consists of 14 residues. Germline trimming cut 5 bases from V and 5 bases from J; bases unmatched to any gene: 6. The CDR3 loop reads CASSPGTGDDEQYF. The CDR3 region has the DNA TGTGCCAGCAGTCCCGGGACAGGGGACGACGAGCAGTACTTC.